This T cell receptor (beta chain) was sequenced for a study of blood T cell repertoires in COVID-19. V was trimmed by 8 bases and J by 3 bases, leaving 20 bases between them. The CDR3 spans 16 residues. Looked up from germline, CDR1 is LNHDA and CDR2 is SQIVND (reference sequence). As handled by the study authors: Researchers report that nucleated cell counts were estimated from reference gene primer amplification. Measured with immunoSEQ multiplex PCR; TCRdb has only the in-frame clones, and not every one. The V and J calls and clone size were taken over from that table, and D and trimming were inferred from the DNA. The table lists approximately 310,000 clones, about 85% of them singletons.

This TCR was recovered from a woman aged 25 to 39 who had been exposed to COVID-19. The sample consisted of PBMCs or T cells enriched from blood (not recorded which). The rearrangement links TRBV19 to TRBJ1-5, with D perhaps TRBD1 (5 bases). In DNA, the CDR3 is TGTGCCAGTGCCACGGTCCGGGGACTCTACAATCAGCCCCAGCATTTT. Translation gives CASATVRGLYNQPQHF.